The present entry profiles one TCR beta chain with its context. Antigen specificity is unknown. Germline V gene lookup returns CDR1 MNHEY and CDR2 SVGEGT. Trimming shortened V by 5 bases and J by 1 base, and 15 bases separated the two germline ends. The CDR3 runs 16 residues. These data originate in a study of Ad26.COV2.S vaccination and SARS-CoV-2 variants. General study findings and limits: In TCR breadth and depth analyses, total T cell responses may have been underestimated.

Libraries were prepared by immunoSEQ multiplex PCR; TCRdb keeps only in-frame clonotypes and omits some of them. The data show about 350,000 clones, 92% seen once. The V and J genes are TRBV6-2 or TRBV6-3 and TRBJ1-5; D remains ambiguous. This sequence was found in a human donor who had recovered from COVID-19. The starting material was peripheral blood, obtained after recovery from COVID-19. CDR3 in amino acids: CASSKSSTLSNQPQHF. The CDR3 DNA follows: TGTGCCAGCAGTAAATCGTCCACATTAAGCAATCAGCCCCAGCATTTT.